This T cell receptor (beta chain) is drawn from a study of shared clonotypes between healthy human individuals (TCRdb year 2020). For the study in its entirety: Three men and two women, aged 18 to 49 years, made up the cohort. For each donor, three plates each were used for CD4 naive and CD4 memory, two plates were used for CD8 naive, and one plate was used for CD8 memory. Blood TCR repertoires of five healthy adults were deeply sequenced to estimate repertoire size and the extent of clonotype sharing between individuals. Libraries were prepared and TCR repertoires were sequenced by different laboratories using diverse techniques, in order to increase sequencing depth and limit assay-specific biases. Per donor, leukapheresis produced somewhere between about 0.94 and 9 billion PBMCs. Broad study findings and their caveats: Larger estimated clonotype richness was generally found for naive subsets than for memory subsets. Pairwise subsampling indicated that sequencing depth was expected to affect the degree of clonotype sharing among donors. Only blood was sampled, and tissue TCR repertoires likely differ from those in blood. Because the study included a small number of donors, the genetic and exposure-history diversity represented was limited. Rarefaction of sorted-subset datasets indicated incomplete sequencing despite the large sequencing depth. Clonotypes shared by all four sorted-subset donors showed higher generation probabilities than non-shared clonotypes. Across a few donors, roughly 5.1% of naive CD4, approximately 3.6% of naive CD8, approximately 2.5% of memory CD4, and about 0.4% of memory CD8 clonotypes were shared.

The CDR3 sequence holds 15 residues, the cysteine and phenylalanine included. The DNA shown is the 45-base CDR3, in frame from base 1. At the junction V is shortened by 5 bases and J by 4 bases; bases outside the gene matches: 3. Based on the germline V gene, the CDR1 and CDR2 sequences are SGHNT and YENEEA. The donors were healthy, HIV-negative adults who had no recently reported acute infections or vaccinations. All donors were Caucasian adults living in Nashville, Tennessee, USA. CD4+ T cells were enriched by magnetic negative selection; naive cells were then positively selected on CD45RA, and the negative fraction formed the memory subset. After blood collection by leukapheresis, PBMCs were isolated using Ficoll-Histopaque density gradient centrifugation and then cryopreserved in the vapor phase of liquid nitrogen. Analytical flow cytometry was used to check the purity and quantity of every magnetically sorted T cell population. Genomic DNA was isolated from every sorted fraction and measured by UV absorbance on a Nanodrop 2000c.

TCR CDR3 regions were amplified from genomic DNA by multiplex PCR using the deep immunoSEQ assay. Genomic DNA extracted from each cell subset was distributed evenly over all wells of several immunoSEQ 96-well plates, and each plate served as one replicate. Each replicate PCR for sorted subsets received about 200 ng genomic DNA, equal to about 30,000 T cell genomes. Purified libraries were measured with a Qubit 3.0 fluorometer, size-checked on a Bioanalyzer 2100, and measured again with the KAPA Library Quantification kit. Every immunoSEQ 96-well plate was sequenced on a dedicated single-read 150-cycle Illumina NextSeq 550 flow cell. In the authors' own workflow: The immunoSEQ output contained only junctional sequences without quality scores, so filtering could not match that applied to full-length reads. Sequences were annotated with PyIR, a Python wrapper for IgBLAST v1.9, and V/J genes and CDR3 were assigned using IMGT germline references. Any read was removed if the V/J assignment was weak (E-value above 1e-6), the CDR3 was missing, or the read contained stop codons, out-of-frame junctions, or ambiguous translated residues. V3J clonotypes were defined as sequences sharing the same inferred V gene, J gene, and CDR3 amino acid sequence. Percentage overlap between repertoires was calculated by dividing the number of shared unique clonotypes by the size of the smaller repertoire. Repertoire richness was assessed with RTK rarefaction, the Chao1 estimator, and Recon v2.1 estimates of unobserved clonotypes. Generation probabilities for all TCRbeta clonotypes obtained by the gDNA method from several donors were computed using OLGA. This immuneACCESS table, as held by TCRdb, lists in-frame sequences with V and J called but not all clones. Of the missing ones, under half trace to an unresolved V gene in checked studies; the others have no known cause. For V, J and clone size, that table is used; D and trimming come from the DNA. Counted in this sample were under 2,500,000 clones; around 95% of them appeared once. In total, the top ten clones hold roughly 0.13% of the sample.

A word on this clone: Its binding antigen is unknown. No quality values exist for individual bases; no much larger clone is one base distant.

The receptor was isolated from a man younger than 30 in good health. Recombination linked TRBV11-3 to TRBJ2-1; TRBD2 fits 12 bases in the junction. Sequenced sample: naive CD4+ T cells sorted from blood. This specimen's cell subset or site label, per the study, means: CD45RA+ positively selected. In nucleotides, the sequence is TGTGCCAGCAGCCCTAGCGGGGGGGCATACAATGAGCAGTTCTTC. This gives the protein CASSPSGGAYNEQFF.